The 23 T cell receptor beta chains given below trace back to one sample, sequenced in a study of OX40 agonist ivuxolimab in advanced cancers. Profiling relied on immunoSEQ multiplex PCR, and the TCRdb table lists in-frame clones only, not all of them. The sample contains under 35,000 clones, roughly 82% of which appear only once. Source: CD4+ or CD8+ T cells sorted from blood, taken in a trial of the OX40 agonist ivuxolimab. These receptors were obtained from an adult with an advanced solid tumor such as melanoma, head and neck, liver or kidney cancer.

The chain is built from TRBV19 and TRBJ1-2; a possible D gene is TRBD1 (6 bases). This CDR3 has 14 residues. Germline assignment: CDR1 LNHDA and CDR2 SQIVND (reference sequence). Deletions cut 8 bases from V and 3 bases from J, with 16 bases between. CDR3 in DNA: TGTGCCAGTCTTCCGGAGGACAGAGACTATGGCTACACCTTC. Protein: CASLPEDRDYGYTF.

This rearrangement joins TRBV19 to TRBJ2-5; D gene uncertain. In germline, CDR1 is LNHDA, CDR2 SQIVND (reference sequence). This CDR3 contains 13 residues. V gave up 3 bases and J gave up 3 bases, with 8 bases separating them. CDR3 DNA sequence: TGTGCCAGTAGTATTGCCGTAAAAGAGACCCAGTACTTC. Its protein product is CASSIAVKETQYF.

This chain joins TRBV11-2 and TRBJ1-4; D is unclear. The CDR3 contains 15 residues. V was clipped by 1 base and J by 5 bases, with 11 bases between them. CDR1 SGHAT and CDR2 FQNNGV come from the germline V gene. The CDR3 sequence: CASSLALAGNEKLFF. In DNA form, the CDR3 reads TGTGCCAGCAGCTTAGCGCTCGCCGGGAATGAAAAACTGTTTTTT.

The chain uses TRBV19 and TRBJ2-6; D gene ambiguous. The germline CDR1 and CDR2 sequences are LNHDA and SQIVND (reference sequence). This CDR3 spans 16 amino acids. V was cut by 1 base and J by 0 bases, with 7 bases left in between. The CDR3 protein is CASSIVGGSGANVLTF. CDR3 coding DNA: TGTGCCAGTAGTATAGTTGGCGGCTCTGGGGCCAACGTCCTGACTTTC.

The CDR3 spells CASSQVTLIQREKLFF. For the CDR3, the DNA is TGCGCCAGCAGCCAAGTGACATTAATCCAGCGCGAAAAACTGTTTTTT. The chain is built from TRBV4-1 and TRBJ1-4; no definite D call. Germline loops: CDR1 MGHRA, CDR2 YSYEKL. Deletions cut 1 base from V and 8 bases from J, with 17 bases between. The CDR3 covers 16 residues.

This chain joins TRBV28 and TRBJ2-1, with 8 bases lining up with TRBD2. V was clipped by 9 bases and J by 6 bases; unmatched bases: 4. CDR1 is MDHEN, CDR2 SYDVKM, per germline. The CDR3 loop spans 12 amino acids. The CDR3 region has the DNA TGTGCCAGTGAGCGGGAGTTCAATGAGCAGTTCTTC. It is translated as CASEREFNEQFF.

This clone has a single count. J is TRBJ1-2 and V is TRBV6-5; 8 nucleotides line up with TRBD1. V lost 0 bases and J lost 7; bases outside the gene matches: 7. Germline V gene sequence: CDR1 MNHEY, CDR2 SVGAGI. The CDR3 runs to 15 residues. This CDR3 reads CASSYSTQGALGYTF. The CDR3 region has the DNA TGTGCCAGCAGTTACTCTACTCAGGGGGCCCTTGGCTACACCTTC.

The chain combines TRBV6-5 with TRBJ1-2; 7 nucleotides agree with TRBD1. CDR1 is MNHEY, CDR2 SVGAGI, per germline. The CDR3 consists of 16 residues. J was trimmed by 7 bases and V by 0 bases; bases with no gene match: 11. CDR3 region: CASSYSQGGRQGGYTF. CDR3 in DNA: TGTGCCAGCAGTTACTCGCAGGGGGGGCGCCAGGGTGGCTACACCTTC.

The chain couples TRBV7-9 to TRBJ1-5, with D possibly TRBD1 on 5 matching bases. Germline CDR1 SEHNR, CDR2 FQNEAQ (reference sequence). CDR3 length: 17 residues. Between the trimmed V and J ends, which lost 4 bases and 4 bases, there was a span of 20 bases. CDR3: CASSSSPGGSRNQPQHF. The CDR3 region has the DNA TGTGCCAGCAGCTCATCTCCTGGGGGAAGCCGAAATCAGCCCCAGCATTTT.

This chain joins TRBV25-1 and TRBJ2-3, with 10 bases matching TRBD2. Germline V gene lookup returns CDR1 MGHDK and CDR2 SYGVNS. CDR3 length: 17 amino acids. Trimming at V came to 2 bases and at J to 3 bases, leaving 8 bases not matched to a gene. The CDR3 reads CASSERPGAGGTDTQYF. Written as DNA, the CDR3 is TGTGCCAGCAGTGAACGTCCCGGAGCGGGGGGGACAGATACGCAGTATTTT.

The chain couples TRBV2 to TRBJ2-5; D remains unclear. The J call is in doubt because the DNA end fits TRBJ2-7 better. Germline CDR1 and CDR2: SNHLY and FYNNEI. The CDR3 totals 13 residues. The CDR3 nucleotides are TGTGCCAGCAGTGATCTAGTTGGGTACGAGCAGTACTTC. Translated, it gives CASSDLVGYEQYF.

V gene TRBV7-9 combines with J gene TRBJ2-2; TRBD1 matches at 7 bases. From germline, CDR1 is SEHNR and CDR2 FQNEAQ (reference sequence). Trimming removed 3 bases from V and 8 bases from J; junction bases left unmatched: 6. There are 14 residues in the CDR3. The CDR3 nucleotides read TGTGCCAGCAGCTTCTCGAGGGGGCCGGGGGAGCTGTTTTTT. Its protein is CASSFSRGPGELFF.

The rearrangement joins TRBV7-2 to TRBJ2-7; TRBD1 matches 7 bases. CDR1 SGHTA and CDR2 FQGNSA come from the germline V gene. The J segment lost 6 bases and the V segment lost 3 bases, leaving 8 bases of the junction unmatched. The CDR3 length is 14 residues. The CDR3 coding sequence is TGTGCCAGCAGCTTTAGAAGGACAGGTGGCGAGCAGTACTTC. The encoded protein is CASSFRRTGGEQYF.

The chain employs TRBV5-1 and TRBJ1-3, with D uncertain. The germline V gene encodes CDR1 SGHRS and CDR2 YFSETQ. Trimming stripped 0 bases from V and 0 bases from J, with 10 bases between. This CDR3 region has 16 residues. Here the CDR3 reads CASSLEQSNSGNTIYF. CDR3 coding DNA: TGCGCCAGCAGCTTGGAACAGTCAAACTCTGGAAACACCATATATTTT.

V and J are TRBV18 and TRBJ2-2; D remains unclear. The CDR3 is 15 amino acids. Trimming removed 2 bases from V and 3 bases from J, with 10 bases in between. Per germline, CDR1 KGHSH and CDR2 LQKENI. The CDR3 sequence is CASSPWPQDTGELFF. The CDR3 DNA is TGTGCCAGCTCACCATGGCCACAAGACACCGGGGAGCTGTTTTTT.

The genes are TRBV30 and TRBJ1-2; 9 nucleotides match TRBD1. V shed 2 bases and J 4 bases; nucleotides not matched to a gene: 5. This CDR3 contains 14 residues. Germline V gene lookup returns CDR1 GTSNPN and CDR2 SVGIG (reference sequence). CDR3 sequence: CAWSSGQGVYGYTF. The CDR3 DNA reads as TGTGCCTGGAGTTCGGGACAGGGAGTCTATGGCTACACCTTC.

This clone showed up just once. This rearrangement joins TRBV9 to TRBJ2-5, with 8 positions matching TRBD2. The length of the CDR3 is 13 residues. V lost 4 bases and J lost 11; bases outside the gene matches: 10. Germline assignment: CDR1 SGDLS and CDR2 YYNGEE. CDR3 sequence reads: CASSLRGADEQYF. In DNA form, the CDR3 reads TGTGCCAGCAGCCTGCGGGGGGCGGATGAGCAGTACTTC.

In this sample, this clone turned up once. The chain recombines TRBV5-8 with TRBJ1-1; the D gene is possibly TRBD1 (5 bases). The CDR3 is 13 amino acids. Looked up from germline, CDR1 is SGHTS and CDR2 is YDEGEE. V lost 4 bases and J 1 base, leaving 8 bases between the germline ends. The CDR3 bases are TGTGCCAGCAGCAGAACAGGGAACACTGAAGCTTTCTTT. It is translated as CASSRTGNTEAFF.

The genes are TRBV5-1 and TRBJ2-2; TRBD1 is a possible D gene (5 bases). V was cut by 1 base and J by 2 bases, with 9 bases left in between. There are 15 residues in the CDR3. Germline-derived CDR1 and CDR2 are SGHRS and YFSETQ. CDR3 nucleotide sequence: TGCGCCAGCAGCTTGCGTAGGACAAACACCGGGGAGCTGTTTTTT. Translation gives CASSLRRTNTGELFF.

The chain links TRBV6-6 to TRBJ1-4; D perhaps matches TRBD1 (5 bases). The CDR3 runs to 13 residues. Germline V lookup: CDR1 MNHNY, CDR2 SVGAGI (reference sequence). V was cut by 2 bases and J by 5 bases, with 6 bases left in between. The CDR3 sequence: CASSYRQNEKLFF. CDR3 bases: TGTGCCAGCAGTTACAGACAGAATGAAAAACTGTTTTTT.

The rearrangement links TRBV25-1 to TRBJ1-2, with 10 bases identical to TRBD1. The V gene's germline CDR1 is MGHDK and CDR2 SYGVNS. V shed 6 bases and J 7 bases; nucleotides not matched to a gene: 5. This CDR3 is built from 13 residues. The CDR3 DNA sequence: TGTGCCAGCAGCGCAGACAGGGGGCTTGGCTACACCTTC. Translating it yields CASSADRGLGYTF.

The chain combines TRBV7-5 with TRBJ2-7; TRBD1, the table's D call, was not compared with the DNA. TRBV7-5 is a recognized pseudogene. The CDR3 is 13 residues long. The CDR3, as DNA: TGTGTCAGAAGGGACAGGGGGACCTACGAGCAGTACTTC. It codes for CVRRDRGTYEQYF.

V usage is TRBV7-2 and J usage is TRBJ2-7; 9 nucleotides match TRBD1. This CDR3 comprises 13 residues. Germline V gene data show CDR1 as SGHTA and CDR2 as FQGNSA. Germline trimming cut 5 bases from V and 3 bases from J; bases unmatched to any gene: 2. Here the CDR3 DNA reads TGTGCCAGCAGCCAGACAGGGGGCTACGAGCAGTACTTC. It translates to CASSQTGGYEQYF.